These T cell receptor beta chains were read from a single sample in a study of CD8+CD57+ T cells in acquired aplastic anemia. TCRdb called the reads again in MiXCR, with one record for every CDR3 protein. The profile shows 180,000 or so distinct CDR3 sequences, 45% to 55% of them singletons. Material: sorted CD4+, CD8+, or CD8+CD57+ T cells (not recorded which) from PBMCs. These receptor sequences come from a human donor with aplastic anemia. The CDR3 runs from the conserved cysteine through the conserved F or W. A D gene is named only where the DNA matches it firmly. Size values are once, few and many counts, or a class for expanded clones, and some rows have none.

j_call | clone_size | v_call | d_call | cdr3_nt | cdr3_aa
TRBJ1-4 | NA | TRBV2 | TRBD1 | TGTGCCAGCAGTGAGGGACAGATTAATGAAAAACTGTTTTTT | CASSEGQINEKLFF
TRBJ1-1 | few | TRBV6-5 | NA | TGTGCCAGCATGGGGAGTTTCTTTAACACTGAAGCTTTCTTT | CASMGSFFNTEAFF
TRBJ1-6 | NA | TRBV18 | NA | TGTGCCAGCTCACTAGGCCAGGGAAAAACCCTGAATTCACCCCTCCACTTT | CASSLGQGKTLNSPLHF
TRBJ1-5 | NA | TRBV10-3 | NA | TGTGCCAGCAGTGAAATGGGACGAGGTCAGCCCCAGCATTTT | CASSEMGRGQPQHF
TRBJ2-1 | many | TRBV29-1 | NA | TGCAGCGTTCCCCCCGCGGGAATCTCCTCCTACAATGAGCAGTTCTTC | CSVPPAGISSYNEQFF
TRBJ1-5 | many | TRBV2 | NA | TGTGCCAGCAGTTCAGGACGGACAGTTAATCAGCCCCAGCATTTT | CASSSGRTVNQPQHF
TRBJ1-6 | NA | TRBV7-3 | NA | TGTGCCAGCAGCTTAAACGCTGTGGGATCACCCCTCCACTTT | CASSLNAVGSPLHF
TRBJ2-1 | NA | TRBV19 | NA | TGTGCCAGTAGTATAGATGGGGCCAATGAGCAGTTCTTC | CASSIDGANEQFF
TRBJ1-1 | many | TRBV20-1 | NA | TGCAGTGCTGCCCCCCCAGCCGTCCCTGAAGCTTTCTTT | CSAAPPAVPEAFF
TRBJ2-1 | NA | TRBV4-2 | TRBD2 | TGTGCCAGCAGCGCTACGACTAGCGGGACATACAATGAGCAGTTCTTC | CASSATTSGTYNEQFF
TRBJ2-5 | many | TRBV3-1 | TRBD2 | TGTGCCAGCAGCGCGGGGGGGCCAGAGACCCAGTACTTC | CASSAGGPETQYF
TRBJ2-3 | NA | TRBV20-1 | NA | TGCAGTGCTCGAGAAGCAGATACGCAGTATTTT | CSAREADTQYF
TRBJ2-1 | few | TRBV24-1 | TRBD2 | TGTGCCACCAGTGACACCGGGACTAGCGGAATCAATGAGCAGTTCTTC | CATSDTGTSGINEQFF
TRBJ2-7 | once | TRBV11-3 | NA | TGTGCCAGCAGCCTCCCCAACCTCTACGAGCAGTACTTC | CASSLPNLYEQYF
TRBJ1-5 | NA | TRBV6-1 | TRBD1 | TGTGCCAGTTCGCCCGTACAGGGGGTGCGCAATCAGCCCCAGCATTTT | CASSPVQGVRNQPQHF
TRBJ1-4 | once | TRBV25-1 | TRBD1 | TGTGCCAGCAGTAGGATCGGGACAGGGGATGAAAAACTGTTTTTT | CASSRIGTGDEKLFF
TRBJ2-5 | NA | TRBV20-1 | TRBD2 | TGCAGTGCTAGAGATCTAGCGGGAGGAGTCGAGACCCAGTACTTC | CSARDLAGGVETQYF
TRBJ2-7 | NA | TRBV2 | NA | TGTGCCAGCAGAGACCCTACAGGGGAGGTCTCCTACGAGCAGTACTTC | CASRDPTGEVSYEQYF
TRBJ1-4 | NA | TRBV4-1 | NA | TGCGCCAGCAGCCTGCTAAATGAACAACTGTTTTTT | CASSLLNEQLFF
TRBJ2-3 | many | TRBV11-2 | TRBD2 | TGTGCCAGCAGCTTAGGACTGCGGGGGGGCAAGTCAGATACGCAGTATTTT | CASSLGLRGGKSDTQYF
TRBJ1-6 | NA | TRBV7-4 | NA | TGTGCCAGCAGCTCTATCTTTATCAGGGGCGCGGGTTCACCCCTCCACTTT | CASSSIFIRGAGSPLHF
TRBJ2-1 | few | TRBV19 | NA | TGTGCCAGTAGTATCGGTCCCAATGAGCAGTTCTTC | CASSIGPNEQFF
TRBJ1-2 | many | TRBV24-1 | TRBD1 | TGTGCCACCAGTGATGGGACAGGGCTCTTCTATGGCTACACCTTC | CATSDGTGLFYGYTF
TRBJ1-6 | many | TRBV2 | NA | TGTGCCAGCAGTGAAGCGCAACGATCGAGGGGTTCACCCCTCCACTTT | CASSEAQRSRGSPLHF
TRBJ1-3 | many | TRBV2 | TRBD1 | TGTGCCAGCAGCAGACAGGGGCCCAGCTCTGGAAACACCATATATTTT | CASSRQGPSSGNTIYF
TRBJ2-2 | NA | TRBV4-2 | TRBD1 | TGTGCCAGCAGCGTAGGACAGGGAGTAATTACCGGGGAGCTGTTTTTT | CASSVGQGVITGELFF
TRBJ2-5 | NA | TRBV20-1 | TRBD2 | TGCAGTGCTAGAGTAGGACTAGCGGGGGGACCACAAGAGACCCAGTACTTC | CSARVGLAGGPQETQYF
TRBJ2-3 | many | TRBV6-1 | NA | TGTGCCAGCAGTGAAGGGGCGGTGGGGCTCACAGATACGCAGTATTTT | CASSEGAVGLTDTQYF
TRBJ2-5 | many | TRBV15 | TRBD2 | TGTGCCACCAGCAGATCCGGGGGGGAGGAGACCCAGTACTTC | CATSRSGGEETQYF
TRBJ1-5 | NA | TRBV19 | NA | TGTGCCAGTAGTATAGAGAGAAATCAGCCCCAGCATTTT | CASSIERNQPQHF
TRBJ1-1 | NA | TRBV19 | NA | TGTGCCAGTAGTATCGGGTTCGGCGACGCTTTCTTT | CASSIGFGDAFF
TRBJ2-1 | many | TRBV6-1 | NA | TGTGCCAGCAGTGATGTAAGGACAAAGCAGTTCTTC | CASSDVRTKQFF
TRBJ1-2 | NA | TRBV6-1 | NA | TGTGCCAGCAGTGAGCCTGAAGGGAGCTATGGCTACACCTTC | CASSEPEGSYGYTF
TRBJ1-6 | many | TRBV20-1 | NA | TGCAGTGCTAGAGAGGCGGGGGGCTCCTATAATTCACCCCTCCACTTT | CSAREAGGSYNSPLHF
TRBJ1-2 | once | TRBV3-1 | NA | TGTGCCAGCAGCCCCCGGGACGGACTGGGAGGCTACACCTTC | CASSPRDGLGGYTF
TRBJ1-1 | many | TRBV24-1 | NA | TGTGCCACCAGTGTCGGGGTGAACACTGAAGCTTTCTTT | CATSVGVNTEAFF
TRBJ2-7 | once | TRBV20-1 | TRBD1 | TGCAGTGCTAGAGCCGAGACAGGGGCCCTCTACGAGCAGTACTTC | CSARAETGALYEQYF
TRBJ2-2 | few | TRBV10-2 | NA | TGCGCCAGCAGTCATCTGCAGGAGCCCGGGGAGCTGTTTTTT | CASSHLQEPGELFF
TRBJ2-1 | NA | TRBV20-1 | TRBD1 | TGCAGTGCTAAGGGGACAGGGTTCGGATCCTACAATGAGCAGTTCTTC | CSAKGTGFGSYNEQFF
TRBJ2-1 | many | TRBV5-4 | TRBD1 | TGTGCCAGCAGCTTGGGAGACAGGGGGCAGGGTGGGCAGTTCTTC | CASSLGDRGQGGQFF
TRBJ1-1 | NA | TRBV19 | NA | TGTGCCAGTAGTATCGGGCCGCCCCGTGGGACTGAAGCTTTCTTT | CASSIGPPRGTEAFF